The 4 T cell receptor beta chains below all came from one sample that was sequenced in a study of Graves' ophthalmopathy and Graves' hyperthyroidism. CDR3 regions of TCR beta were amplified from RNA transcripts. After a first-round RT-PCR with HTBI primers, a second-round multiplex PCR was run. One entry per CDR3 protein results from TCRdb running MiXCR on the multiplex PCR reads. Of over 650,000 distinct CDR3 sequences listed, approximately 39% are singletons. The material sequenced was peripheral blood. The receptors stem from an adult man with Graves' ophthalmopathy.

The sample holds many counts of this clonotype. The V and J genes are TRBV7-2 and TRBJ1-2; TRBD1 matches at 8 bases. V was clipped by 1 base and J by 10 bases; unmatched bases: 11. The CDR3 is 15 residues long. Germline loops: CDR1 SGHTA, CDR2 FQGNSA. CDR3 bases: TGTGCCAGCAGCTTAGTCCCCGGACAGGGAGCAGACTACACCTTC. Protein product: CASSLVPGQGADYTF.

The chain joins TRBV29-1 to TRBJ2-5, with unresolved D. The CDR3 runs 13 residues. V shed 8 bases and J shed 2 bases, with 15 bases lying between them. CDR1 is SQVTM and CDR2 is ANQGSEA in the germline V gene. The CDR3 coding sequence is TGCAGCTTGGAGTATGCGAGTCAAGAGACCCAGTACTTC. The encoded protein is CSLEYASQETQYF.

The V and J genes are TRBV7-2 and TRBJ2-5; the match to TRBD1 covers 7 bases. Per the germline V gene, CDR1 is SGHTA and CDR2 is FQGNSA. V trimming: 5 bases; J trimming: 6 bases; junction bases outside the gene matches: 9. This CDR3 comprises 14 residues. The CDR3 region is CASSLQGTQQTQYF. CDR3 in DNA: TGTGCCAGCAGCCTACAGGGGACCCAGCAGACCCAGTACTTC.

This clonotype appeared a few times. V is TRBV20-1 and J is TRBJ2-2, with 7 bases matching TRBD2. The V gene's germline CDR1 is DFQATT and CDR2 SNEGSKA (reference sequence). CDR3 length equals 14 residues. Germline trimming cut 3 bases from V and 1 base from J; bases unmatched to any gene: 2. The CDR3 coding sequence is TGCAGTGCTAGGGAGCGGGGGAACACCGGGGAGCTGTTTTTT. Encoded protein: CSARERGNTGELFF.